The clone carrying this T cell receptor (beta chain) was seen ten or more times. Its matching antigen is unknown. The data stem from a study of CD8 T cells in ankylosing spondylitis. Points from the study as a whole: Reportedly, matched ankylosing spondylitis synovial fluid was significantly enriched for disease-linked clones.

TCRdb ran MiXCR on the 5' RACE reads and lists one entry per CDR3 protein. There are 40,000 or so distinct CDR3 sequences in the sample; less than 4% occur only once, and 2.5% to 3.5% lies in the top ten. The CDR3 covers 13 residues. Source material: blood, either unsorted or a sorted T cell fraction (not recorded which). This rearrangement joins TRBV21-1 to TRBJ2-7; the table calls TRBD1, which could not be checked here. TRBV21-1 has pseudogene status. The clonotype was recovered from a male donor with ankylosing spondylitis or in good health (not recorded which). DNA of the CDR3: TGTGCCAGCAGCGGGACAGGATTTTCCGAGCAGTACGTC. Translated: CASSGTGFSEQYV.